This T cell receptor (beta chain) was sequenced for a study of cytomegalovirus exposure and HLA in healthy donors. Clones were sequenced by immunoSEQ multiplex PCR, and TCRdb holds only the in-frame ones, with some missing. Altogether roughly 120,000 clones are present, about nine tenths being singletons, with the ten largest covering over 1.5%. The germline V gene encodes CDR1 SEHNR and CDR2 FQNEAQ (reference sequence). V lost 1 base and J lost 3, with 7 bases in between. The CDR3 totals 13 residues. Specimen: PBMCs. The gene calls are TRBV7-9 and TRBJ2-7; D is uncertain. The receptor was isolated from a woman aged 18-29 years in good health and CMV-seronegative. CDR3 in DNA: TGTGCCAGCAGCTTAGGGCCTTTCTACGAGCAGTACTTC. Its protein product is CASSLGPFYEQYF.